This T cell receptor beta chain appears in the sequencing data of a study of OX40 agonist ivuxolimab in advanced cancers. About the study: People in dose escalation had one of these cancers: hepatocellular carcinoma, melanoma, renal cell or head and neck cancer. Study-level findings and limits: Circulating CD4+ and CD8+ T cells showed clonal expansion by week 6 at 0.1 to 3.0 mg/kg. Among the nonresponders, some also had low normalized T-cell clonal expansion.

To note about this clone: Its cognate antigen is unknown.

This CDR3 has 16 residues. CDR1 GTSNPN and CDR2 SVGIG come from the germline V gene (reference sequence). Germline trimming cut 5 bases from V and 6 bases from J; bases unmatched to any gene: 16. Assay: immunoSEQ multiplex PCR; the TCRdb copy retains only in-frame clones and omits some. In the table there are around 60,000 clones, roughly 89% of which are singletons. This specimen was CD4+ or CD8+ T cells sorted from blood, taken in a trial of the OX40 agonist ivuxolimab. The chain combines TRBV30 with TRBJ2-1; 7 nucleotides agree with TRBD2. The receptor's source is an adult with an advanced solid tumor such as melanoma, head and neck, liver or kidney cancer. The CDR3 DNA follows: TGTGCCTGGGGGAGGGCAAAGATAGGCCTGGGCAATGAGCAGTTCTTC. As protein: CAWGRAKIGLGNEQFF.